This T cell receptor (beta chain) originates from a study of shared clonotypes between healthy human individuals. Sequencing used immunoSEQ multiplex PCR; TCRdb keeps in-frame clones, though not all of them. Of 1.4 million to 1.5 million clones in the sample, roughly 96% were seen once. The sequence was obtained from a man younger than 45 in good health. The sample taken for sequencing was naive CD4+ T cells sorted from blood. The subset is: CD45RA+ positively selected.

The CDR3 DNA is TGTGCCAGCAGTTTATCAAGACTGGGAGTGAGCACAGATACGCAGTATTTT. Translated: CASSLSRLGVSTDTQYF. The rearrangement uses TRBV27 and TRBJ2-3, with D possibly being TRBD2 (5 bases). Germline-derived CDR1 and CDR2 are MNHEY and SMNVEV (reference sequence). The CDR3 spans 17 residues. Trimming cost V 0 bases and J 0 bases, with 13 bases left between them.